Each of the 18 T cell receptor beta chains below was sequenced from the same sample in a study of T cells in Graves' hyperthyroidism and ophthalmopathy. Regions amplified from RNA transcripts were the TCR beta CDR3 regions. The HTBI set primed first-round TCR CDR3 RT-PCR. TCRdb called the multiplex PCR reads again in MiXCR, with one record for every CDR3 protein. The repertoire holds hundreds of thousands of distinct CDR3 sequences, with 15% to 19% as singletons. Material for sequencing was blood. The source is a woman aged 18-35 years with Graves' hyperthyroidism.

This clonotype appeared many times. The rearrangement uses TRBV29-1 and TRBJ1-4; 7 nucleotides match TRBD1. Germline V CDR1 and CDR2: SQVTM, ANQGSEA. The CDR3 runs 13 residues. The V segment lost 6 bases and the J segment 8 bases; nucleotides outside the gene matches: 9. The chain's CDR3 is CSVETGRKEKLFF. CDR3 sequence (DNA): TGCAGCGTGGAGACAGGGAGGAAAGAAAAACTGTTTTTT. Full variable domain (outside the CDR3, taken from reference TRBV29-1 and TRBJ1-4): SAVISQKPSRDICQRGTSLTIQCQVDSQVTMMFWYRQQPGQSLTLIATANQGSEATYESGFVIDKFPISRPNLTFSTLTVSNMSPEDSSIYLCSVETGRKEKLFFGSGTQLSVL.

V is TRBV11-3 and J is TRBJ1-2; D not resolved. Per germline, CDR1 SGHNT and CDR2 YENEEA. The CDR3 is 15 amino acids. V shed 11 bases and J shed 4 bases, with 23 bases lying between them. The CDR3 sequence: CAVSPAGRSSYGYTF. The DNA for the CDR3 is TGTGCCGTCAGTCCCGCCGGACGGTCTTCCTATGGCTACACCTTC. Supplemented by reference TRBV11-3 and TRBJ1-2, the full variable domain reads EAGVVQSPRYKIIEKKQPVAFWCNPISGHNTLYWYLQNLGQGPELLIRYENEEAVDDSQLPKDRFSAERLKGVDSTLKIQPAELGDSAVYLCAVSPAGRSSYGYTFGSGTRLTVV.

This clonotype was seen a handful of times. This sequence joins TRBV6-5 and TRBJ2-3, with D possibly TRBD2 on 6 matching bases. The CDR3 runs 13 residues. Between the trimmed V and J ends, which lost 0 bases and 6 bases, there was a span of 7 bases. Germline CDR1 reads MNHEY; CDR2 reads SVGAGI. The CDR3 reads CASSYSEGDTQYF. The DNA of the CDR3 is TGTGCCAGCAGTTACTCGGAGGGGGATACGCAGTATTTT.

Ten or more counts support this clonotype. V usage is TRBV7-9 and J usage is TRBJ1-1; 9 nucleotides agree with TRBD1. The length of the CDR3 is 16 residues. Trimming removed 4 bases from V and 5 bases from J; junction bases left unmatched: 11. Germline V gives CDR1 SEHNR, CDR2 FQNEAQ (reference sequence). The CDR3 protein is CASSSTNTGQGTEAFF. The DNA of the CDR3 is TGTGCCAGCAGCTCTACCAACACGGGACAGGGAACTGAAGCTTTCTTT.

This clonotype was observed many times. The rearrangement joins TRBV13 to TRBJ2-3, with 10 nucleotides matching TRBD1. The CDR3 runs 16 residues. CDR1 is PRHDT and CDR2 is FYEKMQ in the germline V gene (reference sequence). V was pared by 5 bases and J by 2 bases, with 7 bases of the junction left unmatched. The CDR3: CASSPTTGGVTDTQYF. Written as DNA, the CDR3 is TGTGCCAGCAGCCCGACGACAGGGGGCGTCACAGATACGCAGTATTTT.

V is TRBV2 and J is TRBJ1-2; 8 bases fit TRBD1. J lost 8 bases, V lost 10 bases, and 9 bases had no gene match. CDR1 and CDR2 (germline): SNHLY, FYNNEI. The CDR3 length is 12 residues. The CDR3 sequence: CATSTGARGYTF. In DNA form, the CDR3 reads TGTGCCACCTCGACAGGGGCAAGAGGCTACACCTTC.

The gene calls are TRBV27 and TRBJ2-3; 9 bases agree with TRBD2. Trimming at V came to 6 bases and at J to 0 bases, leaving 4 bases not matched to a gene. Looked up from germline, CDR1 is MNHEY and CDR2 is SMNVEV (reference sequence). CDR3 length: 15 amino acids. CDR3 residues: CASRGGRESTDTQYF. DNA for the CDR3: TGTGCCAGCAGGGGCGGGAGGGAAAGCACAGATACGCAGTATTTT.

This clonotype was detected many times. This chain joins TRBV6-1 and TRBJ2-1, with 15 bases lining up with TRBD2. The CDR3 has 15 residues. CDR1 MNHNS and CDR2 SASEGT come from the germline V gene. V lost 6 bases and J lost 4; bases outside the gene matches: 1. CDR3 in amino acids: CASRGTSGRYNEQFF. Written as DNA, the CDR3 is TGTGCCAGCAGAGGGACTAGCGGGAGGTACAATGAGCAGTTCTTC.

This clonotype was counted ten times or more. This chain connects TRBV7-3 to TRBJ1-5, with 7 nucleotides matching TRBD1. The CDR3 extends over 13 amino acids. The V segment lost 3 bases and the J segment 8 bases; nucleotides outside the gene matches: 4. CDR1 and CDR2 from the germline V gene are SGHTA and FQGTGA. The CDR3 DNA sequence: TGTGCCAGCAGCTTCCGCAGGGGGGAGCCCCAGCATTTT. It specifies CASSFRRGEPQHF.

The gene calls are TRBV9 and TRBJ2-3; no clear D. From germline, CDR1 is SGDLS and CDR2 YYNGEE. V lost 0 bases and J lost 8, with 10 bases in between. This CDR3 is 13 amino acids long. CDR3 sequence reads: CASSVEEAATQYF. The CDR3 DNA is TGTGCCAGCAGCGTAGAAGAGGCTGCTACGCAGTATTTT.

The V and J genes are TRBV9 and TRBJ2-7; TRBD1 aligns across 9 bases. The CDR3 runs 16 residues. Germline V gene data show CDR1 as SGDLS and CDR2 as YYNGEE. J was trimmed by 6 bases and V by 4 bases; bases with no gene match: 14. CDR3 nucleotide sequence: TGTGCCAGCAGCCGAGTCCCGGGACAGGGTTGGTCCGAGCAGTACTTC. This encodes CASSRVPGQGWSEQYF.

DNA of the CDR3: TGTGCCAGCAGCGCCTACCGGGGGGACAGGACAAACGAGCAGTACTTC. Its translation is CASSAYRGDRTNEQYF. This chain uses TRBV6-1 with TRBJ2-7; D possibly corresponds to TRBD1 (8 bases). The V end was cut by 6 bases, the J end by 5 bases, with 23 bases between. The germline V gene encodes CDR1 MNHNS and CDR2 SASEGT. This CDR3 region has 16 residues.

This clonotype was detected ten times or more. The CDR3 reads CASSLVIAGVDQPQHF. In DNA form, the CDR3 reads TGTGCCAGCAGCTTAGTAATCGCAGGGGTGGATCAGCCCCAGCATTTT. V gene TRBV7-2 combines with J gene TRBJ1-5; a possible D gene is TRBD1 (6 bases). The CDR3 length is 16 residues. The germline V gene encodes CDR1 SGHTA and CDR2 FQGNSA. V shed 1 base and J shed 5 bases, with 15 bases lying between them. The full variable domain, rest sourced from reference TRBV7-2 and TRBJ1-5, is GAGVSQSPSNKVTEKGKDVELRCDPISGHTALYWYRQSLGQGLEFLIYFQGNSAPDKSGLPSDRFSAERTGGSVSTLTIQRTQQEDSAVYLCASSLVIAGVDQPQHFGDGTRLSIL.

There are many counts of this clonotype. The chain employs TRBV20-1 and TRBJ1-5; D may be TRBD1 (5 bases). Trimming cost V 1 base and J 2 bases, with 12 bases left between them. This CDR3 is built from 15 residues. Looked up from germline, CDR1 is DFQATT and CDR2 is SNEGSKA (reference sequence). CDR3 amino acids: CSARAPGRGNQPQHF. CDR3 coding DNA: TGCAGTGCTAGAGCCCCAGGGCGGGGCAATCAGCCCCAGCATTTT.

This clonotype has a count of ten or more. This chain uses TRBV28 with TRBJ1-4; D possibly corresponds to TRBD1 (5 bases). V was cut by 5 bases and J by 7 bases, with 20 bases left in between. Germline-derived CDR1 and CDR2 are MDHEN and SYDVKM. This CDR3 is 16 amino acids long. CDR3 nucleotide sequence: TGTGCCAGCAGTCCGGGGGGGGGGACTACAAGTGAAAAACTGTTTTTT. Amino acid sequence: CASSPGGGTTSEKLFF.

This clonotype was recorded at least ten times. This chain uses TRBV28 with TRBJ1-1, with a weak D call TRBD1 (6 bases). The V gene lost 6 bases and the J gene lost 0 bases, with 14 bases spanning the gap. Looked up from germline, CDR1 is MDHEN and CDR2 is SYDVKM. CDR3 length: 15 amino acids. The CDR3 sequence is CASRTTGIMNTEAFF. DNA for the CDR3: TGTGCCAGCAGGACCACAGGGATTATGAACACTGAAGCTTTCTTT.

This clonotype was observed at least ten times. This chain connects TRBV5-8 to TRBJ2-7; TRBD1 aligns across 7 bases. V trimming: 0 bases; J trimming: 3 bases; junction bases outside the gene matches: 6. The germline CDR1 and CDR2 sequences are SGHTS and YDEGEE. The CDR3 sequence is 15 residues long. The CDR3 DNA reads TGTGCCAGCAGCTTGGAGGGGGCAGGACTCTACGAGCAGTACTTC. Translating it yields CASSLEGAGLYEQYF.

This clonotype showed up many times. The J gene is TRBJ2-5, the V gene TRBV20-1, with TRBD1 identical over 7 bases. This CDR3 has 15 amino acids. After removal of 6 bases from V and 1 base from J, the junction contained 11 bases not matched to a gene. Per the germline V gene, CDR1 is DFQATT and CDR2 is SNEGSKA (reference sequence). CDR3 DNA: TGCAGTGCCGGGGTTAGGGGGCAACTCCAAGAGACCCAGTACTTC. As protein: CSAGVRGQLQETQYF.